The rows below give T cell receptor beta chains drawn from one sample of a study of human T cells and chemical hapten exposure. TCRdb passed the RACE reads through MiXCR, listing each CDR3 protein once. The sample carries approximately 60,000 distinct CDR3 sequences, 10% to 12% recorded once. This material consisted of whole blood, taken in connection with sensitization to the hapten diphenylcyclopropenone (DPC). These receptors were taken from a woman aged 40-49 years with alopecia areata. Some clones in this sample may be carry-over from other donors' samples. The CDR3 runs from the conserved cysteine through the conserved F or W. A D gene is named only where the DNA matches it firmly. Some rows have no size entry. The others give once, few or many, or a class for an expanded clone.

d_gene	abundance	v_gene	j_gene	CDR3nt	CDR3aa
TRBD1	NA	TRBV3-1	TRBJ2-7	TGTGCCAGCAGCCACGACAGGGGCCCAACCCCCTACGAGCAGTACTTC	CASSHDRGPTPYEQYF
NA	NA	TRBV10-3	TRBJ1-5	TGTGCCATCAGTGAGTACGGGCCCCAGCATTTT	CAISEYGPQHF
NA	many	TRBV3-1	TRBJ1-2	TGTGCCAGCAGCCAAGCCGGACCGATCCACTATGGCTACACCTTC	CASSQAGPIHYGYTF
TRBD2	few	TRBV20-1	TRBJ2-3	TGCAGTGCTATACAGACTAGCGGGAGTTCTGGGAGCACAGATACGCAGTATTTT	CSAIQTSGSSGSTDTQYF
TRBD1	NA	TRBV19	TRBJ2-4	TGTGCCAGTAGTTCTCGACAGGGGGACCGCCAGTACTTC	CASSSRQGDRQYF
NA	few	TRBV7-2	TRBJ2-3	TGTGCCAGCAGCCCGGCAGGGAGCACAGATACGCAGTATTTT	CASSPAGSTDTQYF
NA	NA	TRBV20-1	TRBJ1-5	TGCAGTGCTAGACCTCCTCGGGTCAATCAGCCCCAGCATTTT	CSARPPRVNQPQHF
NA	few	TRBV20-1	TRBJ2-2	TGCAGTGCTAGTCGGGAGACGAACACCGGGGAGCTGTTTTTT	CSASRETNTGELFF
TRBD1	NA	TRBV5-1	TRBJ1-1	TGCGCCAGCAGACAGGGACAGGGGGCCACTGAAGCTTTCTTT	CASRQGQGATEAFF
NA	many	TRBV7-2	TRBJ2-3	TGTGCCAGCAGCTTAGTATCGACAGCTAGAGATACGCAGTATTTT	CASSLVSTARDTQYF
TRBD1	NA	TRBV10-2	TRBJ1-2	TGCGCCAGCAGTGAAGGGACAGGGCAATACTATGGCTACACCTTC	CASSEGTGQYYGYTF
NA	many	TRBV9	TRBJ2-3	TGTGCCAGCAGCGTCGGAGATACGCAGTATTTT	CASSVGDTQYF
TRBD1	many	TRBV5-1	TRBJ2-1	TGCGCCAGCAGCTTGGCGGACAGGGGAAATGAGCAGTTCTTC	CASSLADRGNEQFF
NA	many	TRBV18	TRBJ1-1	TGTGCCAGCTCACCTAAACAGGGCGTGAACACTGAAGCTTTCTTT	CASSPKQGVNTEAFF
NA	few	TRBV12-5	TRBJ1-1	TGTGCTAGTGGTTTTGACAGTAACACTGAAGCTTTCTTT	CASGFDSNTEAFF
TRBD1	NA	TRBV7-2	TRBJ1-2	TGTGCCAGCAGCCCAAGGGACAGACCTAACTATGGCTACACCTTC	CASSPRDRPNYGYTF
NA	many	TRBV27	TRBJ1-1	TGTGCCAGCAGTACCCGGGGGCGCCCGAACACTGAAGCTTTCTTT	CASSTRGRPNTEAFF
TRBD2	few	TRBV27	TRBJ2-7	TGTGCCAGCAGTTTAGTAGGCGGGAGGGATGGCTACGAGCAGTACTTC	CASSLVGGRDGYEQYF
NA	NA	TRBV14	TRBJ2-3	TGTGCCAGCAGCCAAGATTTGAGCGTGTCCTACGATACGCAGTATTTT	CASSQDLSVSYDTQYF
NA	NA	TRBV4-3	TRBJ1-4	TGCGCCAGCAGCCAAGATCAGTCCCCCGCTAATGAAAAACTGTTTTTT	CASSQDQSPANEKLFF
NA	many	TRBV2	TRBJ1-5	TGTGCCAGCAGCGAGACTAGCAATCAGCCCCAGCATTTT	CASSETSNQPQHF
TRBD1	many	TRBV7-9	TRBJ1-5	TGTGCCAGCAGCTCCGGATCCGGGACAGTTAGCAATCAGCCCCAGCATTTT	CASSSGSGTVSNQPQHF
TRBD2	many	TRBV20-1	TRBJ2-4	TGCAGTGGTAAAGCGGGAGGGGGAGCCAAAAACATTCAGTACTTC	CSGKAGGGAKNIQYF
NA	many	TRBV12-3/TRBV12-4	TRBJ1-2	TGTGCCAGCAGCCCAGGTTTTGGCGGCTACACCTTC	CASSPGFGGYTF
TRBD2	few	TRBV7-8	TRBJ2-1	TGTGCCAGCAGCTTGGCGGGAGTTTCCTACAATGAGCAGTTCTTC	CASSLAGVSYNEQFF
TRBD1	NA	TRBV20-1	TRBJ2-7	TGCAGTGCTAGAGCGCAGGGGGCCTACGAGCAGTACTTC	CSARAQGAYEQYF
NA	NA	TRBV29-1	TRBJ2-7	TGCAGCGTTTGTCACCTGGCAGGGTACGAGCAGTACTTC	CSVCHLAGYEQYF
TRBD2	many	TRBV27	TRBJ2-7	TGTGCCAGCAGTCCCCTAACCGGGACTAGCGGCTCTTCCTACGAGCAGTACTTC	CASSPLTGTSGSSYEQYF
NA	NA	TRBV12-3/TRBV12-4	TRBJ1-3	TGTGCCAGCACCCCAGGACTCTCTGGAAACACCATATATTTT	CASTPGLSGNTIYF
NA	once	TRBV6-6	TRBJ2-2	TGTGCCAGCAGTTTGCCCGGACTTCAGGGAGGCGGGGAGCTGTTTTTT	CASSLPGLQGGGELFF
NA	many	TRBV7-9	TRBJ2-1	TGTGCCAGCAGCTTCTTCCCCCCAACCTACAATGAGCAGTTCTTC	CASSFFPPTYNEQFF
NA	many	TRBV6-5	TRBJ1-4	TGTGCCAGCAGTTATGGGGCCTCAACTAATGAAAAACTGTTTTTT	CASSYGASTNEKLFF
NA	NA	TRBV30	TRBJ1-2	TGTGCCTGGAGCCCGGGGTCAAACTATGGCTACACCTTC	CAWSPGSNYGYTF
NA	many	TRBV7-6	TRBJ1-3	TGTGCCAGCAGCCCGACGGGGGACTCTGGAAACACCATATATTTT	CASSPTGDSGNTIYF
NA	few	TRBV11-2	TRBJ2-5	TGTGCCAGCAGCTTAGATTTACTAGCCGAGACCCAGTACTTC	CASSLDLLAETQYF
NA	many	TRBV18	TRBJ1-4	TGTGCCAGCTCACCACCTATTGCAACTAATGAAAAACTGTTTTTT	CASSPPIATNEKLFF
NA	NA	TRBV5-4	TRBJ2-3	TGTGCCAGCAGCTCTGGGGGGAGGGGGAGCACAGATACGCAGTATTTT	CASSSGGRGSTDTQYF
NA	NA	TRBV20-1	TRBJ1-6	TGCAGTGGAGGGGGTCAGGGCCCAAATTCACCCCTCCACTTT	CSGGGQGPNSPLHF
NA	few	TRBV19	TRBJ2-7	TGTGCCAGTATTGGAGAGACCTACGAGCAGTACTTC	CASIGETYEQYF
NA	many	TRBV12-3/TRBV12-4	TRBJ1-4	TGTGCCAGCAGAGGGAGGATTAGGGATTCGGATGAAAAACTGTTTTTT	CASRGRIRDSDEKLFF
NA	NA	TRBV20-1	TRBJ2-7	TGCAGTGCTGGATCACCAACCCCCCCTAAGGAGCAGTACTTC	CSAGSPTPPKEQYF
TRBD1	many	TRBV7-9	TRBJ1-4	TGTGCCAGCAGCTTGACCAGGGGGAAAAGGGAAAAACTGTTTTTT	CASSLTRGKREKLFF
NA	NA	TRBV7-2	TRBJ2-5	TGTGCCAGCAGCTTAGCGAGGGGGGGGATCCAAGAGACCCAGTACTTC	CASSLARGGIQETQYF
NA	NA	TRBV19	TRBJ1-2	TGTGCCAGTAGTATCGTTGGGAGAACTAACTATGGCTACACCTTC	CASSIVGRTNYGYTF
NA	few	TRBV7-2	TRBJ2-1	TGTGCCAGCAGCTTAGTCGGGACGGGCCAGTTCTTC	CASSLVGTGQFF
TRBD2	few	TRBV28	TRBJ2-5	TGTGCCAGCAGTCCCCCGGGTAGCGGGAGTGTTTTCCGTGAACAAGAGACCCAGTACTTC	CASSPPGSGSVFREQETQYF
TRBD1	few	TRBV29-1	TRBJ2-3	TGCAGCGCTCGACAGGGGGGCACAGATACGCAGTATTTT	CSARQGGTDTQYF
NA	NA	TRBV4-1	TRBJ1-2	TGCGCCAGCAGCCAAGTCAGGGACTATGGCTACACCTTC	CASSQVRDYGYTF
TRBD1	NA	TRBV5-5	TRBJ2-1	TGTGCCAGCAGCTTACCGGGACAGGGGGTTGCTAATGAGCAGTTCTTC	CASSLPGQGVANEQFF
TRBD1	NA	TRBV2	TRBJ2-1	TGTGCCAGCAGTGCCCGGACAGGGGGCAGGGATGAGCAGTTCTTC	CASSARTGGRDEQFF